What follows are 6 T cell receptor beta chains derived from one specimen sequenced in a study of blood T cell repertoires in COVID-19. Profiling relied on immunoSEQ multiplex PCR, and the TCRdb table lists in-frame clones only, not all of them. The profile covers 30,000 to 35,000 clones, with 80% to 90% appearing a single time and around 0.55% taken by the ten largest. Sample: peripheral blood. All receptors derive from a woman aged 35 to 49 with active or convalescent COVID-19.

This rearrangement joins TRBV5-1 to TRBJ2-1; 8 bases fit TRBD2. This CDR3 has 18 amino acids. V lost 0 bases to trimming and J lost 3 bases; unmatched junction nucleotides: 11. In germline, CDR1 is SGHRS, CDR2 YFSETQ. Written as DNA, the CDR3 is TGCGCCAGCAGCTTGGAAGGTAGGGGGAGCGGGAGCTACAATGAGCAGTTCTTC. Its translation is CASSLEGRGSGSYNEQFF.

The chain carries TRBV19 and TRBJ2-1; 10 bases match TRBD2. Looked up from germline, CDR1 is LNHDA and CDR2 is SQIVND (reference sequence). The CDR3 is made up of 14 amino acids. The junction had 7 bases not matched to a gene; V was cut back by 5 bases and J by 9 bases. The CDR3 DNA reads TGTGCCAGTAGTCCGCGGAGCGGGAGGGTTGAGCAGTTCTTC. Encoded protein: CASSPRSGRVEQFF.

The chain joins TRBV7-8 to TRBJ1-3, with D tentatively TRBD1 (5 bases). The ends were cut back, 2 bases at V and 0 bases at J, with 11 bases in the middle. The germline V gene encodes CDR1 SGHVS and CDR2 FQNEAQ. The CDR3 runs to 16 residues. In DNA, the CDR3 is TGTGCCAGCAGCTTAATTGGGGGGAACTCTGGAAACACCATATATTTT. This codes for CASSLIGGNSGNTIYF.

As DNA, the CDR3 is TGCAGTGTTCCGACAGGGGGCGAGCAGTACTTC. This codes for CSVPTGGEQYF. The chain employs TRBV20-1 and TRBJ2-7, with 9 bases lining up with TRBD1. The CDR3 length is 11 residues. The trim removed 7 bases at V and 6 bases at J, leaving 4 bases unmatched. Germline CDR1 and CDR2: DFQATT and SNEGSKA (reference sequence).

The gene calls are TRBV28 and TRBJ2-1, with TRBD1 matching 12 bases. The CDR3 has 16 amino acids. The germline gives CDR1 MDHEN, CDR2 SYDVKM. V lost 3 bases, J lost 9 bases, and 9 bases stayed unmatched. The CDR3: CASSFPQGQGAGEQFF. In DNA form, the CDR3 reads TGTGCCAGCAGTTTCCCTCAGGGACAGGGGGCAGGTGAGCAGTTCTTC.

This sequence joins TRBV28 and TRBJ1-6, with 7 nucleotides matching TRBD1. With 5 bases clipped from V and 7 bases from J, the junction kept 14 bases outside the gene matches. The CDR3 length is 17 residues. Germline values: CDR1 MDHEN, CDR2 SYDVKM. CDR3 bases: TGTGCCAGCAGTCCGCAGGGACAGCCGACAAGAAATTCACCCCTCCACTTT. Translated, it gives CASSPQGQPTRNSPLHF.